Listed here are 28 T cell receptor beta chains from one sample, sequenced in a study of beta chain features in type 1 diabetes. Study-level points and caveats: Significant though moderate, a shortening of TCRB CDR3s appeared in all four CD4+ subsets of Type 1 diabetes patients.

No cognate antigen is known for these TCRs. Every bit of the isolated RNA underwent reverse transcription, so sequencing read expressed TCRB transcripts. Assay used: immunoSEQ multiplex PCR; TCRdb lists only in-frame clones, some missing. Altogether approximately 260,000 clones are present, about 23% being singletons, with the ten largest covering approximately 0.011%. Sequencing was carried out using naive CD4+ T cells from blood. Receptors were obtained from a woman aged 25-40 years with type 1 diabetes.

The chain links TRBV18 to TRBJ2-1; tentatively, D is TRBD1 (6 bases). Between the trimmed V and J ends, which lost 6 bases and 8 bases, there was a span of 17 bases. The V gene's germline CDR1 is KGHSH and CDR2 LQKENI. This CDR3 comprises 14 residues. The CDR3 loop reads CASSDTVRGDEQFF. CDR3 bases: TGTGCCAGCTCCGACACTGTCAGGGGTGATGAGCAGTTCTTC.

This clone was seen a handful of times. The V and J genes are TRBV5-1 and TRBJ1-1; D is possibly TRBD1 (5 bases). The germline V and J ends were trimmed by 0 bases and 1 base, with 10 bases remaining between them. CDR1 and CDR2 (germline): SGHRS, YFSETQ. The CDR3 consists of 15 residues. The CDR3 DNA is TGCGCCAGCAGCTTGGGGGCAGGGCAGAACACTGAAGCTTTCTTT. Amino acid sequence: CASSLGAGQNTEAFF. The whole variable domain, remainder taken from reference TRBV5-1 and TRBJ1-1, is KAGVTQTPRYLIKTRGQQVTLSCSPISGHRSVSWYQQTPGQGLQFLFEYFSETQRNKGNFPGRFSGRQFSNSRSEMNVSTLELGDSALYLCASSLGAGQNTEAFFGQGTRLTVV.

This clone was detected a few times. The chain combines TRBV7-9 with TRBJ2-4; D ambiguous. Germline CDR1 is SEHNR and CDR2 is FQNEAQ (reference sequence). V shed 2 bases and J shed 0 bases, with 14 bases lying between them. This CDR3 comprises 17 residues. Here the CDR3 reads CASSLIFEATAKNIQYF. Written as DNA, the CDR3 is TGTGCCAGCAGCTTAATTTTTGAGGCAACAGCCAAAAACATTCAGTACTTC. The full variable domain, rest sourced from reference TRBV7-9 and TRBJ2-4, is DTGVSQNPRHKITKRGQNVTFRCDPISEHNRLYWYRQTLGQGPEFLTYFQNEAQLEKSRLLSDRFSAERPKGSFSTLEIQRTEQGDSAMYLCASSLIFEATAKNIQYFGAGTRLSVL.

This clone was counted a few times. V is TRBV19 and J is TRBJ1-5, with D possibly being TRBD1 (6 bases). The germline CDR1 and CDR2 sequences are LNHDA and SQIVND (reference sequence). Trimming left V 5 bases short and J 7 bases short, with 21 bases between. CDR3 length equals 16 residues. CDR3 protein: CASSPQTGISRQPQHF. CDR3 DNA sequence: TGTGCCAGTAGTCCCCAAACAGGGATTTCAAGGCAGCCCCAGCATTTT.

This chain links TRBV20-1 with TRBJ1-2; no clear D gene. Trimming removed 3 bases from V and 4 bases from J, with 6 bases in between. Looked up from germline, CDR1 is DFQATT and CDR2 is SNEGSKA (reference sequence). This CDR3 is built from 11 residues. Here the CDR3 reads CSASPSYGYTF. The CDR3 nucleotides are TGCAGTGCTAGTCCCAGCTATGGCTACACCTTC.

This clone was observed a handful of times. This rearrangement joins TRBV15 to TRBJ2-1; maybe TRBD2 (6 bases). The CDR3 is 16 residues long. The V and J ends lost 4 bases and 2 bases respectively, with 15 bases between them. Germline CDR1 is LNHNV and CDR2 is YYDKDF (reference sequence). The CDR3 region has the DNA TGTGCCACCAGCACCTGGGAGGCGACAACCTACAATGAGCAGTTCTTC. Amino acids: CATSTWEATTYNEQFF.

The CDR3 protein is CSVAPSGGGEKLFF. The CDR3 DNA sequence: TGCAGCGTTGCGCCTTCGGGGGGAGGTGAAAAACTGTTTTTT. The chain couples TRBV29-1 to TRBJ1-4; a weak D match, TRBD1 (5 bases). Germline V lookup: CDR1 SQVTM, CDR2 ANQGSEA. V gave up 4 bases and J gave up 7 bases, with 16 bases separating them. The CDR3 is made up of 14 amino acids.

A few counts support this clone. This CDR3 is CASSFFSGETQYF. CDR3 bases: TGTGCCAGCAGTTTCTTCTCGGGGGAGACCCAGTACTTC. The V and J genes are TRBV27 and TRBJ2-5, with D possibly TRBD2 on 5 matching bases. CDR1 MNHEY and CDR2 SMNVEV come from the germline V gene (reference sequence). The CDR3 is 13 residues long. V dropped 3 bases and J dropped 5 bases, with 10 bases sitting between them.

Only a few counts were recorded for this clone. V usage is TRBV28 and J usage is TRBJ1-5; the match to TRBD1 covers 9 bases. CDR1 and CDR2 (germline): MDHEN, SYDVKM. The CDR3 runs to 14 residues. Unmatched junction bases numbered 7, after V lost 6 bases and J lost 7 bases. The CDR3 reads CASRSTGGPQPQHF. The CDR3 DNA reads TGTGCCAGCAGATCGACAGGGGGACCCCAGCCCCAGCATTTT.

This clone was counted only a few times. The gene calls are TRBV4-2 and TRBJ1-3, with 7 bases identical to TRBD1. Germline V lookup: CDR1 LGHNA, CDR2 YNFKEQ. The V and J ends lost 5 bases and 0 bases, in that order; junction bases with no gene match: 1. This CDR3 comprises 14 residues. CDR3 sequence reads: CASSGTDSGNTIYF. DNA for the CDR3: TGTGCCAGCAGCGGGACAGACTCTGGAAACACCATATATTTT.

The chain is built from TRBV18 and TRBJ1-2, with 8 nucleotides matching TRBD1. CDR1 and CDR2 (germline): KGHSH, LQKENI. V shed 2 bases, J shed 4 bases, and the junction held 3 bases outside the gene matches. This CDR3 region has 14 residues. CDR3 coding DNA: TGTGCCAGCTCACCAGGACAGGGTAGCTATGGCTACACCTTC. This translates into CASSPGQGSYGYTF.

The rearrangement uses TRBV6-4 and TRBJ1-5; TRBD1 is a possible D gene (5 bases). The CDR3 spans 13 residues. V was shortened by 3 bases and J by 6 bases, with 9 bases between the two germline ends. Germline-derived CDR1 and CDR2 are MRHNA and SNTAGT. CDR3 nucleotides: TGTGCCAGCAGTGATCAGGGAGGTCAGCCCCAGCATTTT. Translating gives CASSDQGGQPQHF.

This clone appeared a few times. The CDR3 loop is CASSGLGLAKNIQYF. The CDR3 coding sequence is TGTGCCAGCAGCGGGCTGGGTTTGGCCAAAAACATTCAGTACTTC. The V and J genes are TRBV5-6 and TRBJ2-4; D call uncertain. Trimming removed 4 bases at V and 1 base at J, with 12 bases between. The CDR3 is 15 residues long. CDR1 SGHDT and CDR2 YYEEEE come from the germline V gene.

The chain combines TRBV6-5 with TRBJ2-1; D possibly corresponds to TRBD2 (6 bases). The CDR3 extends over 15 amino acids. Trimming took off 5 bases at V and 6 bases at J, with 17 bases between the two ends. Germline CDR1 and CDR2: MNHEY and SVGAGI. DNA for the CDR3: TGTGCCAGCAGTACCCAGGCGGGGTACTCCAATGAGCAGTTCTTC. This sequence encodes CASSTQAGYSNEQFF.

The J gene is TRBJ1-2, the V gene TRBV18; tentative D call: TRBD1 (5 bases). Trimming stripped 0 bases from V and 8 bases from J, with 13 bases between. Germline V CDR1 and CDR2: KGHSH, LQKENI. The CDR3 covers 14 residues. Here the CDR3 DNA reads TGTGCCAGCTCACCACCGGGCAGGGAAGAGGGCTACACCTTC. It codes for CASSPPGREEGYTF.

This sequence joins TRBV30 and TRBJ1-2; 8 bases agree with TRBD1. Germline CDR1 reads GTSNPN; CDR2 reads SVGIG (reference sequence). This CDR3 is built from 12 residues. With V trimmed by 5 bases and J by 7 bases, 6 bases remained unmatched. CDR3 DNA: TGTGCCTGGGGACAGGGAGAGGGTGGCTACACCTTC. Protein sequence: CAWGQGEGGYTF.

This sequence joins TRBV4-2 and TRBJ2-1; weak D call: TRBD2 (5 bases). The V end was cut by 4 bases, the J end by 3 bases, with 13 bases between. The CDR3 spans 15 residues. Germline V gives CDR1 LGHNA, CDR2 YNFKEQ. The CDR3 nucleotides read TGTGCCAGCAGCCCCCAGGTGGGAGTCTACAATGAGCAGTTCTTC. It yields the protein CASSPQVGVYNEQFF.

The rearrangement uses TRBV28 and TRBJ1-2; 7 bases align to TRBD1. Germline CDR1 and CDR2: MDHEN and SYDVKM. This CDR3 contains 13 residues. J gave up 6 bases and V 6 bases, and 7 bases lay outside the gene matches. CDR3 residues: CASRLFGQDGYTF. DNA of the CDR3: TGTGCCAGCAGACTATTCGGACAGGATGGCTACACCTTC.

Here the CDR3 reads CASSVDRNTGELFF. The CDR3 DNA sequence: TGTGCCAGCAGCGTAGACAGAAACACCGGGGAGCTGTTTTTT. This sequence joins TRBV9 and TRBJ2-2; D is undetermined. Trimming left V 0 bases short and J 2 bases short, with 5 bases between. Germline CDR1 and CDR2: SGDLS and YYNGEE. CDR3 length: 14 amino acids.

This clone was seen a handful of times. The V and J genes are TRBV19 and TRBJ2-5, with 8 bases matching TRBD2. This CDR3 has 14 residues. Trimming removed 5 bases from V and 4 bases from J; junction bases left unmatched: 6. Germline V gene data show CDR1 as LNHDA and CDR2 as SQIVND (reference sequence). CDR3 loop: CASSSGTRGETQYF. DNA of the CDR3: TGTGCCAGTAGTTCCGGGACTAGGGGAGAGACCCAGTACTTC.

This clone has just a few counts. The chain employs TRBV5-4 and TRBJ2-1; 7 bases are shared with TRBD1. This CDR3 contains 13 residues. V trimming: 5 bases; J trimming: 6 bases; junction bases outside the gene matches: 5. The V gene's germline CDR1 is SGHNT and CDR2 YYREEE (reference sequence). The CDR3 bases are TGTGCCAGCAGAGCGACAGGGCCCAATGAGCAGTTCTTC. Encoded protein: CASRATGPNEQFF. Full variable domain (outside the CDR3, taken from reference TRBV5-4 and TRBJ2-1): ETGVTQSPTHLIKTRGQQVTLRCSSQSGHNTVSWYQQALGQGPQFIFQYYREEENGRGNFPPRFSGLQFPNYSSELNVNALELDDSALYLCASRATGPNEQFFGPGTRLTVL.

There are a few counts of this clone. The rearrangement uses TRBV7-3 and TRBJ2-1; 8 bases fit TRBD2. The CDR3 runs to 14 residues. The trim removed 8 bases at V and 10 bases at J, leaving 13 bases unmatched. Germline assignment: CDR1 SGHTA and CDR2 FQGTGA. For the CDR3, the DNA is TGTGCCAGCGGTCCGGGACTAGGTAGGAAAGAGCAGTTCTTC. Its protein is CASGPGLGRKEQFF.

This chain connects TRBV27 to TRBJ2-5, with 11 bases fitting TRBD2. The CDR3 runs to 15 residues. CDR1 MNHEY and CDR2 SMNVEV come from the germline V gene (reference sequence). The V segment lost 2 bases and the J segment 1 base; nucleotides outside the gene matches: 0. CDR3 in DNA: TGTGCCAGCAGTTTAGGGACTAGCGGCCAAGAGACCCAGTACTTC. This sequence encodes CASSLGTSGQETQYF.

This clone was observed a few times. As DNA, the CDR3 is TGTGCCAGCGGCGGACAGATGAGCTCCTACAATGAGCAGTTCTTC. Amino acid sequence: CASGGQMSSYNEQFF. The chain carries TRBV2 and TRBJ2-1; D may be TRBD1 (6 bases). This CDR3 comprises 15 residues. Trimming stripped 8 bases from V and 0 bases from J, with 14 bases between. The germline CDR1 and CDR2 sequences are SNHLY and FYNNEI.

The CDR3 coding sequence is TGCGCCAGCAGCCAAGATTTGGACTCCTCCCGCGATGAGCAGTTCTTC. Encoded protein: CASSQDLDSSRDEQFF. The chain uses TRBV4-1 and TRBJ2-1; D is perhaps TRBD2 (5 bases). Between the trimmed V and J ends, which lost 0 bases and 8 bases, there was a span of 17 bases. Germline CDR1 is MGHRA and CDR2 is YSYEKL. This CDR3 region has 16 residues.

Remarks on this clone: This same CDR3 is encoded by further DNA sequences in the sample. The gene calls are TRBV15 and TRBJ1-1; 9 nucleotides line up with TRBD1. The J segment lost 3 bases and the V segment lost 1 base, leaving 0 bases of the junction unmatched. Germline CDR1 reads LNHNV; CDR2 reads YYDKDF (reference sequence). The CDR3 has 14 amino acids. In DNA, the CDR3 is TGTGCCACCAGCAGAGGACAGGGGGACACTGAAGCTTTCTTT. This translates into CATSRGQGDTEAFF. The full variable domain, with the rest looked up from reference TRBV15 and TRBJ1-1, is DAMVIQNPRYQVTQFGKPVTLSCSQTLNHNVMYWYQQKSSQAPKLLFHYYDKDFNNEADTPDNFQSRRPNTSFCFLDIRSPGLGDTAMYLCATSRGQGDTEAFFGQGTRLTVV.

This clone occurred a few times. The chain employs TRBV29-1 and TRBJ2-5; 15 nucleotides align to TRBD2. The J segment lost 2 bases and the V segment lost 7 bases, leaving 5 bases of the junction unmatched. CDR3 size: 15 residues. The germline CDR1 and CDR2 sequences are SQVTM and ANQGSEA. CDR3 coding DNA: TGCAGCGGGGGACTAGCGGGAGGAGGGCAAGAGACCCAGTACTTC. Its translation: CSGGLAGGGQETQYF.

As DNA, the CDR3 is TGTGCCAGCCTGACAGGGGGCTACGAGCAGTACTTC. Amino acid sequence: CASLTGGYEQYF. This rearrangement joins TRBV28 to TRBJ2-7, with 9 positions matching TRBD1. The CDR3 is made up of 12 amino acids. Germline V lookup: CDR1 MDHEN, CDR2 SYDVKM. Trimming at V came to 8 bases and at J to 3 bases, leaving 2 bases not matched to a gene.